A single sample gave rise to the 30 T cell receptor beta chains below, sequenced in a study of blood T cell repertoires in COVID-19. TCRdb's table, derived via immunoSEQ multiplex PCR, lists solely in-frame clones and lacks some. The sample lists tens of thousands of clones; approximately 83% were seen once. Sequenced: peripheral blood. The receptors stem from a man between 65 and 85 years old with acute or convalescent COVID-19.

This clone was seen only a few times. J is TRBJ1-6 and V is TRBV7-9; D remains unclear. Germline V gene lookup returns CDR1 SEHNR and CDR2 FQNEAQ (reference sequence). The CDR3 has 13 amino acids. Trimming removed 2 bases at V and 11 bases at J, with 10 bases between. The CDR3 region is CASSLTGTAPLHF. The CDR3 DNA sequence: TGTGCCAGCAGCTTAACCGGTACGGCACCCCTCCACTTT.

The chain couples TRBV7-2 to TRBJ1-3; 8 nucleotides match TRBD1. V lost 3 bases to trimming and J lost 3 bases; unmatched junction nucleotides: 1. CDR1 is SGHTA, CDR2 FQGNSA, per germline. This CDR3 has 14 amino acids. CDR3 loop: CASSFGQGGNTIYF. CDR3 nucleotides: TGTGCCAGCAGCTTTGGACAGGGTGGAAACACCATATATTTT.

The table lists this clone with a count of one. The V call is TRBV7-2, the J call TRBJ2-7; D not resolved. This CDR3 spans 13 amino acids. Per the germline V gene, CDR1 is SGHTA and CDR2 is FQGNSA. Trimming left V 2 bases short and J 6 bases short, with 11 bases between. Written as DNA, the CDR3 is TGTGCCAGCAGCTTACAGTATAGCTCCGAGCAGTACTTC. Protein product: CASSLQYSSEQYF.

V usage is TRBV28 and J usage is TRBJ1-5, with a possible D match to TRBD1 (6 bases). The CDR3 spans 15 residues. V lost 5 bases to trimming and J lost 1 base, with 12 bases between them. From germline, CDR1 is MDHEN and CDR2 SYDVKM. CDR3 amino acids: CASSPQGVSNQPQHF. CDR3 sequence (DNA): TGTGCCAGCAGTCCACAGGGAGTCAGCAATCAGCCCCAGCATTTT. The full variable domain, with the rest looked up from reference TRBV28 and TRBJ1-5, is DVKVTQSSRYLVKRTGEKVFLECVQDMDHENMFWYRQDPGLGLRLIYFSYDVKMKEKGDIPEGYSVSREKKERFSLILESASTNQTSMYLCASSPQGVSNQPQHFGDGTRLSIL.

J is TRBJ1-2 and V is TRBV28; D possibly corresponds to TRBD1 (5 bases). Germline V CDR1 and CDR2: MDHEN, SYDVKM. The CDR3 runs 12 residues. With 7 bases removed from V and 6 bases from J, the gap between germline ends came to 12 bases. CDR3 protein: CASTLRTHGYTF. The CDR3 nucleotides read TGTGCCAGCACCCTTCGGACACATGGCTACACCTTC.

CDR3 residues: CASSLSLAALGEQFF. The CDR3 region has the DNA TGCGCCAGCAGCTTGTCCCTAGCGGCCCTGGGAGAGCAGTTCTTC. The rearrangement uses TRBV5-1 and TRBJ2-1, with 7 bases lining up with TRBD2. The CDR3 has 15 amino acids. V lost 1 base and J lost 10; bases outside the gene matches: 11. The germline V gene has CDR1 SGHRS and CDR2 YFSETQ.

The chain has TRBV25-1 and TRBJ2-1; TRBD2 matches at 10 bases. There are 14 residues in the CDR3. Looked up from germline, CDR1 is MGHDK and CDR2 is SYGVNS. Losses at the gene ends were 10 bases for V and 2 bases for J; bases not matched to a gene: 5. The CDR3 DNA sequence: TGTGCCACTGTGGGACTAGCGACCTACAATGAGCAGTTCTTC. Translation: CATVGLATYNEQFF.

The DNA for the CDR3 is TGTGCCTGGAGGGACAGCCTCTCTGGGGCCAACGTCCTGACTTTC. Amino acid sequence: CAWRDSLSGANVLTF. V is TRBV30 and J is TRBJ2-6; tentative D call: TRBD1 (6 bases). V gave up 3 bases and J gave up 0 bases, with 9 bases separating them. Germline V gene sequence: CDR1 GTSNPN, CDR2 SVGIG (reference sequence). The CDR3 sequence is 15 residues long.

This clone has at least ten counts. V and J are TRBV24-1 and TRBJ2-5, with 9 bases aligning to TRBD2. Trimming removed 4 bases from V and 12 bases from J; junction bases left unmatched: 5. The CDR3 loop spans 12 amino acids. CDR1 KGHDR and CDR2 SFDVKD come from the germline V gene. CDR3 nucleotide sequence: TGTGCCACCAGTGACTCTAGCGGGACGGAGTACTTC. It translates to CATSDSSGTEYF.

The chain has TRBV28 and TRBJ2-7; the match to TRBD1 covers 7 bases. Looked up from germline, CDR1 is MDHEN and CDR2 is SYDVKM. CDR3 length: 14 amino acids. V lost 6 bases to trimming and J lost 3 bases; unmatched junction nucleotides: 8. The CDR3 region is CASSRGGSNYEQYF. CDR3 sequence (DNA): TGTGCCAGCAGCCGAGGGGGCTCCAACTACGAGCAGTACTTC.

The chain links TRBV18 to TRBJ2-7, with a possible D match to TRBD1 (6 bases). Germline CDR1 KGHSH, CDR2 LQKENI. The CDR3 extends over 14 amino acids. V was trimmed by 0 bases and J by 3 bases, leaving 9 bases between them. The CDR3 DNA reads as TGTGCCAGCTCACCACCTGGACAGCTCTACGAGCAGTACTTC. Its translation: CASSPPGQLYEQYF.

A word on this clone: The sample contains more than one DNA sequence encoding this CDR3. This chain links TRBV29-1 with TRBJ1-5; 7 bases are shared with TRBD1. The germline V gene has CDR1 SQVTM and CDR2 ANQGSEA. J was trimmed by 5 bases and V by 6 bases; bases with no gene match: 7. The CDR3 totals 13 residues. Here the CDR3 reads CSVRQGRDQPQHF. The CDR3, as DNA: TGCAGCGTCCGACAGGGTAGGGATCAGCCCCAGCATTTT.

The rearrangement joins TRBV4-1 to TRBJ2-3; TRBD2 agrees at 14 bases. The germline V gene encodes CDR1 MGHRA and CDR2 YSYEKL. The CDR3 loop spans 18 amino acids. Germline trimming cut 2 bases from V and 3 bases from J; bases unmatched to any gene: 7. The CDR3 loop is CASSQIPGTSGRTDTQYF. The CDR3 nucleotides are TGCGCCAGCAGCCAAATCCCGGGGACTAGCGGGAGAACAGATACGCAGTATTTT.

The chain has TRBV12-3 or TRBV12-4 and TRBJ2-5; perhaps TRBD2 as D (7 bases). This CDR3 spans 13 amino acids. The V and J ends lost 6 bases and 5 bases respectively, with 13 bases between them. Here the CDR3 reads CASSSSGGETQYF. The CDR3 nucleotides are TGTGCCAGCAGCTCGTCGGGGGGCGAGACCCAGTACTTC.

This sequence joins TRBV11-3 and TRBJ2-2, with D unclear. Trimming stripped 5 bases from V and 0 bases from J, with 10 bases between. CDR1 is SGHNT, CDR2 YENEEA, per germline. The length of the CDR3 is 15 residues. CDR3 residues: CASSPDSANTGELFF. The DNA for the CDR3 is TGTGCCAGCAGCCCTGACTCTGCGAACACCGGGGAGCTGTTTTTT.

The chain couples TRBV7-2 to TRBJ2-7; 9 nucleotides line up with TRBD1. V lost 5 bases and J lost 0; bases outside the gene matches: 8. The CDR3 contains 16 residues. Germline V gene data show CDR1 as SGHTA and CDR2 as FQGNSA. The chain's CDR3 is CASSQRTGALSYEQYF. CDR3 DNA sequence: TGTGCCAGCAGCCAAAGGACAGGGGCCCTCTCCTACGAGCAGTACTTC. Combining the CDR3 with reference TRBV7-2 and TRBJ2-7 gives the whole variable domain GAGVSQSPSNKVTEKGKDVELRCDPISGHTALYWYRQSLGQGLEFLIYFQGNSAPDKSGLPSDRFSAERTGGSVSTLTIQRTQQEDSAVYLCASSQRTGALSYEQYFGPGTRLTVT.

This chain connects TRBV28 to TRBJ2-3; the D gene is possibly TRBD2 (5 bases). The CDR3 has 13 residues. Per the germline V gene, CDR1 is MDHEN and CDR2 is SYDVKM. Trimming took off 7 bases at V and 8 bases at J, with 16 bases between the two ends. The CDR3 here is CASTPGRGVTQYF. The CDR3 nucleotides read TGTGCCAGCACCCCGGGCCGGGGTGTTACGCAGTATTTT.

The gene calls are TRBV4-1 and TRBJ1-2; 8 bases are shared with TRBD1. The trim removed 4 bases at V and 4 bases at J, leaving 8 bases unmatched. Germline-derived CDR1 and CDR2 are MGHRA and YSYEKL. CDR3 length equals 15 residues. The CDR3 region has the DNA TGCGCCAGCAGCCCATCCCAGGGGGCAAGCTATGGCTACACCTTC. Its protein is CASSPSQGASYGYTF.

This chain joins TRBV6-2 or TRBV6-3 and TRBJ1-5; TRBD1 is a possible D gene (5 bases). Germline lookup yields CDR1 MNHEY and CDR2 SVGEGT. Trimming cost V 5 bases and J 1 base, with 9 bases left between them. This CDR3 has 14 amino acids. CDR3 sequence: CASSQWGSNQPQHF. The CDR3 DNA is TGTGCCAGCAGTCAATGGGGCAGCAATCAGCCCCAGCATTTT.

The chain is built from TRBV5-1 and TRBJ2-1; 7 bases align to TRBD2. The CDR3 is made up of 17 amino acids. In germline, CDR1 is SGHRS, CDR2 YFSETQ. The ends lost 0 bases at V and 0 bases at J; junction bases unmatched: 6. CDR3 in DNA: TGCGCCAGCAGCTTGGACCCCCTAGCGGCCTCCTACAATGAGCAGTTCTTC. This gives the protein CASSLDPLAASYNEQFF.

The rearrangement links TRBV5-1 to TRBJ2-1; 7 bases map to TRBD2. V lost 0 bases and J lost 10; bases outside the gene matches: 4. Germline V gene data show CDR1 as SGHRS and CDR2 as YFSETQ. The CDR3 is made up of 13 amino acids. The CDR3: CASSLERGREQFF. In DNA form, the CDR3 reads TGCGCCAGCAGCTTGGAGCGGGGAAGGGAGCAGTTCTTC.

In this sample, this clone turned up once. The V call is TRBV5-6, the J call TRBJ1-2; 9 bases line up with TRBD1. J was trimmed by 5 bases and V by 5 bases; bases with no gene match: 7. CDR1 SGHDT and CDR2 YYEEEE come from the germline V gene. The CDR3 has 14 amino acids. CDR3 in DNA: TGTGCCAGCAGTCACCGGACAGGGGAATATGGCTACACCTTC. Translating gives CASSHRTGEYGYTF.

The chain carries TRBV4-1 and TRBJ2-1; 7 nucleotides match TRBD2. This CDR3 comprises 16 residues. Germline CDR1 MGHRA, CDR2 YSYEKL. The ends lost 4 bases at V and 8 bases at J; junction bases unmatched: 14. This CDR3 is CASSRIGLAAPDEQFF. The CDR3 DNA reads TGCGCCAGCAGCCGAATAGGGCTAGCGGCCCCGGATGAGCAGTTCTTC.

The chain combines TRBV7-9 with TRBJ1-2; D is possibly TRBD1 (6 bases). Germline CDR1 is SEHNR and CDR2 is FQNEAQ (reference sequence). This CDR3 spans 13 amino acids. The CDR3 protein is CATRGGADYGYTF. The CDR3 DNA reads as TGTGCTACCCGCGGGGGGGCAGACTATGGCTACACCTTC.

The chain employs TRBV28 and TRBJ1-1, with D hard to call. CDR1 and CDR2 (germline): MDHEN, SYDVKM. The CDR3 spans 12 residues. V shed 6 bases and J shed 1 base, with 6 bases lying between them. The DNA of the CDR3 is TGTGCCAGCAGCCTCAGGAACACTGAAGCTTTCTTT. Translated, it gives CASSLRNTEAFF. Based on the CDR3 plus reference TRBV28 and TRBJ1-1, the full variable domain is DVKVTQSSRYLVKRTGEKVFLECVQDMDHENMFWYRQDPGLGLRLIYFSYDVKMKEKGDIPEGYSVSREKKERFSLILESASTNQTSMYLCASSLRNTEAFFGQGTRLTVV.

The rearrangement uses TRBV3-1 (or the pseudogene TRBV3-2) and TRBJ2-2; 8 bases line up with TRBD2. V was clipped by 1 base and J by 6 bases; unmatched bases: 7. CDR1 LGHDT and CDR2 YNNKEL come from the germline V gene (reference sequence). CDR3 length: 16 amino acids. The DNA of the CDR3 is TGTGCCAGCAGCCAAGGCCCTAGCGGGTTTTCCGGGGAGCTGTTTTTT. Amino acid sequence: CASSQGPSGFSGELFF.

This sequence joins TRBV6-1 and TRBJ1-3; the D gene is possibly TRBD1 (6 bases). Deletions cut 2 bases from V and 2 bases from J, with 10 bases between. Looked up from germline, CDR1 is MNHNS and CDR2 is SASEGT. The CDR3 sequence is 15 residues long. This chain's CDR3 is CASSELQGPGNTIYF. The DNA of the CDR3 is TGTGCCAGCAGTGAATTACAGGGACCTGGAAACACCATATATTTT.

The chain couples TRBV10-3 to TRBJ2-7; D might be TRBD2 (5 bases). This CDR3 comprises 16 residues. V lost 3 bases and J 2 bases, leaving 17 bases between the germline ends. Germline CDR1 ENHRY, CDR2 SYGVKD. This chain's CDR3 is CAISDPVSEAAYEQYF. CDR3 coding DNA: TGTGCCATCAGTGATCCCGTTAGCGAAGCCGCCTACGAGCAGTACTTC.

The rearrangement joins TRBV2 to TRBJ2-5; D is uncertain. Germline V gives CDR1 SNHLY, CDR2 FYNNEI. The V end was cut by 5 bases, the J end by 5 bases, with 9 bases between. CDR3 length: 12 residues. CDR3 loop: CASSPLRETQYF. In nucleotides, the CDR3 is TGTGCCAGCAGTCCCCTTCGGGAGACCCAGTACTTC.

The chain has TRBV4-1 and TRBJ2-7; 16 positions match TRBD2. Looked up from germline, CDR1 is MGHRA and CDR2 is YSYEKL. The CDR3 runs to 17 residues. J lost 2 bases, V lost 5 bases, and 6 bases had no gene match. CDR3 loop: CASSKAGTSGRAYEQYF. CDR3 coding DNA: TGCGCCAGCAGCAAAGCCGGGACTAGCGGGAGGGCCTACGAGCAGTACTTC.